This T cell receptor (beta chain) was identified in a study of metastatic and nonmetastatic thyroid tumors. As for the study in general: Patients with malignant and benign thyroid disease provided blood and tumor or nodule tissue, whose repertoires were compared.

Relative to its sample, this clone is medium-sized (0.01 to 0.1%). No treatment of any kind had been given to any patient before thyroid surgery. In the original analysis: The study built a papillary thyroid cancer distant-metastasis classifier from CDR3 differences across clinicopathological groups. Using MiXCR, TCRdb re-called clones from the PCR reads. TCRdb assigned the V and J calls; the authors' analysis was not used. The table has roughly 29,000 clones, under 25% seen once. This CDR3 contains 17 residues. Germline CDR1 reads WNHNN; CDR2 reads SYGVQD (reference sequence). With 5 bases clipped from V and 5 bases from J, the junction kept 13 bases outside the gene matches.

Sequenced material: blood. The clonotype comes from a female donor with papillary thyroid cancer or a benign thyroid nodule (not recorded which). Some clones in this sample may be carry-over from other donors' samples. The chain recombines TRBV10-1 with TRBJ2-1; 9 nucleotides line up with TRBD2. The CDR3 sequence: CASSPGLADLYHNEQFF. CDR3 coding DNA: TGCGCCAGCAGTCCGGGACTAGCCGATTTGTACCACAATGAGCAGTTCTTC.